A selection of T cell receptor beta chains follows, all from one sample in a study of PD-1 blockade in classical Hodgkin lymphoma. The assay was immunoSEQ multiplex PCR, and TCRdb's table has in-frame clones only and misses some. This sample has more than 10,000 clones, with around 80% found just once. The source material was peripheral blood mononuclear cells (PBMCs), sampled at baseline. The receptors derive from a human donor with classical Hodgkin lymphoma. Both conserved end residues are part of each CDR3. D genes are given only for firm matches. Size is stated for part of the rows, as once, few or many counts, or as a class when the clone is expanded.

j_call v_call d_call clone_size cdr3_nt cdr3_aa
TRBJ2-3 TRBV6-1 - - TGTGCCAGCAATCGGTCTTTCGGGGGCACAGATACGCAGTATTTT CASNRSFGGTDTQYF
TRBJ1-6 TRBV5-1 - few TGCGCCAGCAGCTTGGAACGGGGCAGGGGAAATTCACCCCTCCACTTT CASSLERGRGNSPLHF
TRBJ2-1 TRBV5-1 TRBD1 - TGCGCCAGCAGCTCGACAGGGAATGAGCAGTTCTTC CASSSTGNEQFF
TRBJ1-5 TRBV30 - - TGTGCCTGGAGTTACGGGGGGAGAAATCAGCCCCAGCATTTT CAWSYGGRNQPQHF
TRBJ2-2 TRBV15 - - TGTGCCACCAGCAGAGAGATCCCCGGAAACACCGGGGAGCTGTTTTTT CATSREIPGNTGELFF
TRBJ1-1 TRBV7-2 - - TGTGCCAGCAGCGTGCACAGGGTTAGGGCTGAAGCTTTCTTT CASSVHRVRAEAFF
TRBJ1-6 TRBV5-1 - - TGCGCCAGCAGCTTGGTCCAGGAGAATTCACCCCTCCACTTT CASSLVQENSPLHF
TRBJ2-7 TRBV7-2 - - TGTGCCAGCAGCTTAGAGCAGGGGAACTTCTACGAGCAGTACTTC CASSLEQGNFYEQYF
TRBJ1-1 TRBV7-2 - - TGTGCCAGCCGAGCGGGGAGGGTGAACACTGAAGCTTTCTTT CASRAGRVNTEAFF
TRBJ1-2 TRBV28 - - TGTGCCAGCAGTTCAGGGCACGGCTACACCTTC CASSSGHGYTF
TRBJ2-2 TRBV4-1 TRBD2 - TGCGCCAGCAGCCAAGATTCTCTAGCGGGCACCGGGGAGCTGTTTTTT CASSQDSLAGTGELFF
TRBJ2-1 TRBV27 - - TGTGCCAGCAGTTTAGGTAGCTCCTACAATGAGCAGTTCTTC CASSLGSSYNEQFF
TRBJ2-7 TRBV10-2 - - TGCGCCAGCAGTGAGTTACAGGGTGGCGTATACGAGCAGTACTTC CASSELQGGVYEQYF